This T cell receptor (beta chain) comes out of a study of CD8 T cells in Susac syndrome. V lost 6 bases and J lost 3; bases outside the gene matches: 3. Germline V lookup: CDR1 SGHNT, CDR2 YENEEA. The CDR3 consists of 14 residues. Reverse transcription of roughly 0.5 to 1 ug RNA was carried out with random hexamers. Coverage of TCR beta CDR3 amplification by immunoSEQ multiplex PCR extended to 54 Vbeta and 13 Jbeta. TCRdb re-called the immunoSEQ multiplex PCR reads through MiXCR, storing one row per CDR3 protein. Here the sample spans around 300,000 distinct CDR3 sequences, approximately 90% being singletons. CD8+ and CD4+ T cells taken from blood had their TCR beta sequenced. The multiple sclerosis control group was made up of treatment-naive patients with stable or active relapsing-remitting disease. Isolation of CD8+ and CD4+ T cells was performed negatively, whereas enrichment of TEMRA cells was done by FACS.

The V gene is TRBV11-3, the J gene TRBJ2-3, with 10 bases lining up with TRBD2. This sequence was found in a human donor with multiple sclerosis. The sequencing input was CD4+ T cells from PBMCs. CDR3 coding DNA: TGTGCCAGCAGTACTAGCGGGGCGACAGATACGCAGTATTTT. It is translated as CASSTSGATDTQYF.